These 14 T cell receptor beta chains originate from one sample sequenced in a study of blood T cell repertoires in COVID-19. TCRdb's copy holds only in-frame clones and misses some; the assay was immunoSEQ multiplex PCR. The table includes 85,000 to 100,000 clones, 70% to 90% detected once. Sequencing was performed on peripheral blood. The receptors shown here come from a man aged 55 to 70 with acute or convalescent COVID-19.

This chain joins TRBV28 and TRBJ1-5; D is perhaps TRBD1 (5 bases). The CDR3 has 15 residues. Germline values: CDR1 MDHEN, CDR2 SYDVKM. V dropped 3 bases and J dropped 0 bases, with 9 bases sitting between them. The DNA of the CDR3 is TGTGCCAGCAGTTTGGACACAGTTAGCAATCAGCCCCAGCATTTT. This gives the protein CASSLDTVSNQPQHF.

The chain has TRBV19 and TRBJ2-5; tentative D call: TRBD1 (6 bases). Trimming cost V 5 bases and J 4 bases, with 11 bases left between them. The CDR3 totals 13 residues. The germline gives CDR1 LNHDA, CDR2 SQIVND (reference sequence). CDR3 in DNA: TGTGCCAGTAGTTTCAGGGGTGGAGAGACCCAGTACTTC. Its translation is CASSFRGGETQYF.

The chain links TRBV9 to TRBJ2-3, with TRBD2 matching over 11 bases. The germline CDR1 and CDR2 sequences are SGDLS and YYNGEE. V shed 3 bases and J 4 bases; nucleotides not matched to a gene: 16. The CDR3 totals 19 residues. The CDR3 DNA reads TGTGCCAGCAGCGCTCGACAGGGAGGGCTAGCGGGAGGTCCAGATACGCAGTATTTT. Translating it yields CASSARQGGLAGGPDTQYF. Full variable domain (missing parts from reference TRBV9 and TRBJ2-3): DSGVTQTPKHLITATGQRVTLRCSPRSGDLSVYWYQQSLDQGLQFLIQYYNGEERAKGNILERFSAQQFPDLHSELNLSSLELGDSALYFCASSARQGGLAGGPDTQYFGPGTRLTVL.

The chain is built from TRBV5-1 and TRBJ1-5, with D tentatively TRBD1 (6 bases). V was trimmed by 0 bases and J by 11 bases, leaving 12 bases between them. This CDR3 has 13 amino acids. Germline CDR1 SGHRS, CDR2 YFSETQ. The DNA for the CDR3 is TGCGCCAGCAGCTTGGATACAGGGATGTCCCAGCATTTT. This translates into CASSLDTGMSQHF.

This sequence joins TRBV9 and TRBJ2-7; D is unresolved. From germline, CDR1 is SGDLS and CDR2 YYNGEE. With 0 bases removed from V and 9 bases from J, the gap between germline ends came to 10 bases. The CDR3 has 12 amino acids. CDR3 loop: CASSVGFSTQYF. The CDR3 region has the DNA TGTGCCAGCAGCGTAGGGTTTAGTACGCAGTACTTC.

As to this clone: Other DNA sequences within the sample encode an identical CDR3. V usage is TRBV2 and J usage is TRBJ2-7, with TRBD1 as a possible D gene (6 bases). The germline CDR1 and CDR2 sequences are SNHLY and FYNNEI. The CDR3 has 13 residues. V dropped 7 bases and J dropped 2 bases, with 12 bases sitting between them. The CDR3 nucleotides are TGTGCCAGCACCCGGGACACCACCTACGAGCAGTACTTC. This codes for CASTRDTTYEQYF.

This clone was observed a single time. V usage is TRBV19 and J usage is TRBJ2-7; 7 bases are a match to TRBD1. V lost 7 bases, J lost 0 bases, and 6 bases stayed unmatched. The CDR3 spans 14 residues. CDR1 and CDR2 (germline): LNHDA, SQIVND (reference sequence). CDR3 in DNA: TGTGCCAGTAATAACAGGGGCGGCTCCTACGAGCAGTACTTC. Translated: CASNNRGGSYEQYF.

This clone has only a few counts. CDR3 coding DNA: TGTGCCAGCAGCGACAGGGGGATTACTGAAGCTTTCTTT. Its translation is CASSDRGITEAFF. This chain joins TRBV6-6 and TRBJ1-1, with 9 positions matching TRBD1. V lost 6 bases to trimming and J lost 5 bases; unmatched junction nucleotides: 4. From germline, CDR1 is MNHNY and CDR2 SVGAGI (reference sequence). This CDR3 spans 13 amino acids.

V and J are TRBV7-6 and TRBJ2-7, with 8 bases identical to TRBD1. The CDR3 covers 15 residues. CDR1 and CDR2 (germline): SGHVS, FNYEAQ. The junction had 3 bases not matched to a gene; V was cut back by 2 bases and J by 0 bases. CDR3 loop: CASSLRDRSSYEQYF. The DNA of the CDR3 is TGTGCCAGCAGCTTAAGGGACAGGAGCTCCTACGAGCAGTACTTC. Full variable domain (outside the CDR3, taken from reference TRBV7-6 and TRBJ2-7): GAGVSQSPRYKVTKRGQDVALRCDPISGHVSLYWYRQALGQGPEFLTYFNYEAQQDKSGLPNDRFSAERPEGSISTLTIQRTEQRDSAMYRCASSLRDRSSYEQYFGPGTRLTVT.

CDR3 coding DNA: TGTGCCAGCAGTCAACAACAGGGGGCACGAGAAAAACTGTTTTTT. Translated, it gives CASSQQQGAREKLFF. The V call is TRBV6-2 or TRBV6-3, the J call TRBJ1-4; 9 bases are shared with TRBD1. Germline V gives CDR1 MNHEY, CDR2 SVGEGT. The V gene end was trimmed by 5 bases and the J gene end by 8 bases; junction bases not matched to a gene: 9. This CDR3 has 15 amino acids.

V gene TRBV5-1 combines with J gene TRBJ2-3, with 8 bases matching TRBD2. This CDR3 comprises 15 residues. Trimming removed 3 bases from V and 2 bases from J; junction bases left unmatched: 5. In germline, CDR1 is SGHRS, CDR2 YFSETQ. CDR3 in amino acids: CASSSGLAPTDTQYF. The CDR3 region has the DNA TGCGCCAGCAGCTCAGGACTAGCTCCCACAGATACGCAGTATTTT.

In its sample, this clone was seen a few times. The chain recombines TRBV20-1 with TRBJ1-1; D gene unclear. The CDR3 sequence is 12 residues long. V shed 3 bases and J shed 7 bases, with 12 bases lying between them. CDR1 and CDR2 (germline): DFQATT, SNEGSKA (reference sequence). The CDR3 nucleotides read TGCAGTGCTAGTATCCCCGAGGGTGAAGCTTTCTTT. Protein sequence: CSASIPEGEAFF.

This chain uses TRBV30 with TRBJ1-2, with D uncertain. The CDR3 runs 12 residues. V was shortened by 1 base and J by 2 bases, with 5 bases between the two germline ends. From germline, CDR1 is GTSNPN and CDR2 SVGIG (reference sequence). CDR3 DNA sequence: TGTGCCTGGAGTGGTCAGAACTATGGCTACACCTTC. Amino acids: CAWSGQNYGYTF.

The rearrangement links TRBV5-1 to TRBJ1-4; no clear D gene. The V end lost 1 base, the J end lost 8 bases, and 15 bases lay between the germline ends. Per the germline V gene, CDR1 is SGHRS and CDR2 is YFSETQ. This CDR3 contains 15 residues. This CDR3 reads CASSLRSEVGEKLFF. Written as DNA, the CDR3 is TGCGCCAGCAGCTTGCGTTCGGAGGTCGGGGAAAAACTGTTTTTT.